What follows are 6 T cell receptor beta chains derived from one specimen sequenced in a study of blood T cell repertoires in COVID-19. The protocol was immunoSEQ multiplex PCR, while the TCRdb copy is restricted to in-frame clones and leaves out a portion. Seen here are 150,000 to 200,000 clones, roughly three quarters observed once, and the top ten hold 10% to 15%. Sequencing input: peripheral blood. These receptors were obtained from an elderly woman with COVID-19, enrolled during active disease.

The chain couples TRBV28 to TRBJ1-1; 9 nucleotides agree with TRBD1. J lost 0 bases, V lost 5 bases, and 7 bases had no gene match. CDR1 and CDR2 (germline): MDHEN, SYDVKM. The CDR3 runs 16 residues. CDR3 region: CASSVPGQGMNTEAFF. The CDR3 DNA follows: TGTGCCAGCAGTGTCCCGGGACAGGGAATGAACACTGAAGCTTTCTTT.

The chain is built from TRBV29-1 and TRBJ2-1, with 8 bases that match TRBD1. V shed 3 bases, J shed 5 bases, and the junction held 3 bases outside the gene matches. The germline gives CDR1 SQVTM, CDR2 ANQGSEA. The CDR3 totals 13 residues. The CDR3 DNA reads as TGCAGCGTTGATCAGGGGGCGGACAATGAGCAGTTCTTC. Its protein product is CSVDQGADNEQFF.

The V call is TRBV19, the J call TRBJ1-5; D is possibly TRBD1 (6 bases). Germline values: CDR1 LNHDA, CDR2 SQIVND (reference sequence). Deletions cut 4 bases from V and 9 bases from J, with 19 bases between. This CDR3 comprises 15 residues. The CDR3 DNA reads TGTGCCAGTAGTACCAACGCAGGGGTCCAACGGCCCCAGCATTTT. This gives the protein CASSTNAGVQRPQHF.

The chain carries TRBV5-1 and TRBJ1-2, with 8 bases that match TRBD1. The CDR3 consists of 16 residues. Germline trimming cut 4 bases from V and 2 bases from J; bases unmatched to any gene: 10. Germline CDR1 reads SGHRS; CDR2 reads YFSETQ. CDR3 nucleotide sequence: TGCGCCAGCAGCACGACAGGGGCGAATCCCAACTATGGCTACACCTTC. It is translated as CASSTTGANPNYGYTF.

V usage is TRBV28 and J usage is TRBJ2-3, with TRBD2 identical over 10 bases. Per germline, CDR1 MDHEN and CDR2 SYDVKM. The CDR3 spans 16 residues. J lost 3 bases, V lost 5 bases, and 8 bases had no gene match. For the CDR3, the DNA is TGTGCCAGCAGTCCGCTTAGCGGGAGGTTGACAGATACGCAGTATTTT. Its translation is CASSPLSGRLTDTQYF.

The chain carries TRBV18 and TRBJ1-3; D not resolved. The ends were cut back, 2 bases at V and 3 bases at J, with 5 bases in the middle. The germline CDR1 and CDR2 sequences are KGHSH and LQKENI. This CDR3 comprises 13 residues. CDR3 residues: CASSPGSGNTIYF. In nucleotides, the CDR3 is TGTGCCAGCTCACCAGGGAGTGGAAACACCATATATTTT.